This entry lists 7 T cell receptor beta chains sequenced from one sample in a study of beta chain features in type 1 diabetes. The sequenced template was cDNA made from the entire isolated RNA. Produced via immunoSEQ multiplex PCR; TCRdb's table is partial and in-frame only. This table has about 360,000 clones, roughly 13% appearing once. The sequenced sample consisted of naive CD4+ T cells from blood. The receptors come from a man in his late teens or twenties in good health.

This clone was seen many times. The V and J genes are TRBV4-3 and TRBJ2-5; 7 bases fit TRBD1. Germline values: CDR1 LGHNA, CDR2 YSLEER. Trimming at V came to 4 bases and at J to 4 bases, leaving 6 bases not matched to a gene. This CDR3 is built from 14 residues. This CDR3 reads CASSRRQGPETQYF. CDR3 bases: TGCGCCAGCAGCCGACGACAGGGCCCAGAGACCCAGTACTTC.

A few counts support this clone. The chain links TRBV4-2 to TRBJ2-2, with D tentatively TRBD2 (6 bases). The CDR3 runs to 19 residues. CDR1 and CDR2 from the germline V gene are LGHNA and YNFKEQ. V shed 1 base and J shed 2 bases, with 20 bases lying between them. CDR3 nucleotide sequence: TGTGCCAGCAGCCAAGCCACTCTAGCGCGCGGGATAAACACCGGGGAGCTGTTTTTT. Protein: CASSQATLARGINTGELFF.

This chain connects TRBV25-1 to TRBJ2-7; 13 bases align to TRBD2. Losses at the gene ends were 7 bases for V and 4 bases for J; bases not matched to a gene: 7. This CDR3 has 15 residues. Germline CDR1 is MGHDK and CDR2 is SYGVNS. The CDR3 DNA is TGTGCCAGCACCATTGGACTAGCGGGAGTGTACGAGCAGTACTTC. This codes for CASTIGLAGVYEQYF.

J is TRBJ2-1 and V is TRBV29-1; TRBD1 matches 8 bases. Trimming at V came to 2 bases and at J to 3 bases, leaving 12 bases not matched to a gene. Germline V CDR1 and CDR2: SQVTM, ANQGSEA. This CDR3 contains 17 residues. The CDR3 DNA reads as TGCAGCGTTGAATCTGCTGATCCGGGACAGGACTACAATGAGCAGTTCTTC. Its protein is CSVESADPGQDYNEQFF.

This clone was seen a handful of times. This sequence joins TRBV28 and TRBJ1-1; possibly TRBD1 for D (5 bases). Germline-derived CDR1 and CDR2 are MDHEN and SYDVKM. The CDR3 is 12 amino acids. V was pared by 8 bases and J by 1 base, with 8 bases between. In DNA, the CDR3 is TGTGCCAGCGGGACTGCGAACACTGAAGCTTTCTTT. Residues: CASGTANTEAFF.

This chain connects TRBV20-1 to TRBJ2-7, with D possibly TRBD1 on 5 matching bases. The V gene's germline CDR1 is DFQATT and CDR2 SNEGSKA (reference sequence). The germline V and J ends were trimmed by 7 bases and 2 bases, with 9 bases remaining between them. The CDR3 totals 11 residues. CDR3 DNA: TGCAGTGTTCCGGACACCTACGAGCAGTACTTC. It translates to CSVPDTYEQYF.

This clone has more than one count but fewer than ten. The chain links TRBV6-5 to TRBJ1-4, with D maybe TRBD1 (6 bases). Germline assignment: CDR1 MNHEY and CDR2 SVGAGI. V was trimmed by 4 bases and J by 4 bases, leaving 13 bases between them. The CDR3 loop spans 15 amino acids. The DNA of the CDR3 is TGTGCCAGCAGTTCGGACAGAGCCGTTAATGAAAAACTGTTTTTT. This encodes CASSSDRAVNEKLFF.